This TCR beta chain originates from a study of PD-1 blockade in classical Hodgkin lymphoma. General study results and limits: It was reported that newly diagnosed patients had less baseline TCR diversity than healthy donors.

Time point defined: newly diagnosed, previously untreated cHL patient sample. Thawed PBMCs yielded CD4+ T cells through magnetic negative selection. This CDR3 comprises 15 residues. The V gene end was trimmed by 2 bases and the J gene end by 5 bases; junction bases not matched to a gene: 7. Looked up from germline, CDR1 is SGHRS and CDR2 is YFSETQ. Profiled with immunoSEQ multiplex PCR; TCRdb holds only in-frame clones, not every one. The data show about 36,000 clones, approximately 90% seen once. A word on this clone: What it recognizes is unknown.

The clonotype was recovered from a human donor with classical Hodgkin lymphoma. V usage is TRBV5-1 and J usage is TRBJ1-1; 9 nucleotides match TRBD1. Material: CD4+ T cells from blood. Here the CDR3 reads CASSLGQGRWTEAFF. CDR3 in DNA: TGCGCCAGCAGCTTAGGACAGGGGAGATGGACTGAAGCTTTCTTT.